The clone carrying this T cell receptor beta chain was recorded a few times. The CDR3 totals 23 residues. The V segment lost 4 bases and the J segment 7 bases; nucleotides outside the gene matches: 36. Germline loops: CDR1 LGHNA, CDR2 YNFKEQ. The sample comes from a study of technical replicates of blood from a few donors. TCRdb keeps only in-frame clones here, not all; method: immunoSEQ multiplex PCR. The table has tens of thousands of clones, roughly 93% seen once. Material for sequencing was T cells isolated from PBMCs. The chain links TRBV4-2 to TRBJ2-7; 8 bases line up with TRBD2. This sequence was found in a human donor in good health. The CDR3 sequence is CASSLVGGKKTGWNREGLREQYF. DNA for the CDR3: TGTGCCAGCAGCCTTGTTGGGGGTAAAAAAACAGGGTGGAACCGGGAGGGCCTGAGGGAGCAGTACTTC.